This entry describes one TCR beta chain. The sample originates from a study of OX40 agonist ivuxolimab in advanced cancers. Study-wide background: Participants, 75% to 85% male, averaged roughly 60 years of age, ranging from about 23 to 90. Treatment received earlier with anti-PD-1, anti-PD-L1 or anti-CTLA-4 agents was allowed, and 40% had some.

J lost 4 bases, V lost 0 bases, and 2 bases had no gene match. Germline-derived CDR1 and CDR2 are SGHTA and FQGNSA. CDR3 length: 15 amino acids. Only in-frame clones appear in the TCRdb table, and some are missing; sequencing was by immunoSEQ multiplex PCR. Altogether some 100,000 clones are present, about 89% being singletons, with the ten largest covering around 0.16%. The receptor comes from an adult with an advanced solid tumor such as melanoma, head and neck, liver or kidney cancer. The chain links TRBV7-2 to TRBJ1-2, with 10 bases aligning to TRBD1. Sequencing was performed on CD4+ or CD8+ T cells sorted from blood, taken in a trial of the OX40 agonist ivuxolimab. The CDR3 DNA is TGTGCCAGCAGCTTAGCGACAGGGGGCGGCTATGGCTACACCTTC. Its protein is CASSLATGGGYGYTF.